Sequencing of this TCR beta chain was carried out in a study of T-cell reconstitution after alpha-beta-depleted transplantation in children. As for this clonotype: The antigen remains undetermined.

The germline gives CDR1 SGHAT, CDR2 FQNNGV. The V gene lost 2 bases and the J gene lost 3 bases, with 11 bases spanning the gap. This CDR3 spans 15 amino acids. Using unique molecular identifiers, the investigators prepared the TCRbeta library. TCRdb re-derived calls from the PCR reads in MiXCR, one entry per CDR3 protein. The sample carries some 100,000 distinct CDR3 sequences, about a quarter recorded once. Study results and limitations: The high TCRbeta diversity at day 60 in some patients came from surviving recipient T cells and thymic progenitors. Hyperexpanded clones declined; after one year, newly produced T cells mostly supplied diversity. Alpha-beta T cells present about two months after transplant were reported to originate from several hundred expanded graft clones.

This material consisted of PBMCs, taken before TCRalphabeta/CD19-depleted stem cell transplant. The chain joins TRBV11-2 to TRBJ2-1; D tentatively fits TRBD1 or TRBD2 (5 bases each). This clonotype was sampled from a boy between 2 and 10 years old with acute lymphoblastic leukemia, due to receive a stem cell transplant. The DNA of the CDR3 is TGTGCCAGCAGCTTATGGGGGTTAAACTACAATGAGCAGTTCTTC. As protein: CASSLWGLNYNEQFF.